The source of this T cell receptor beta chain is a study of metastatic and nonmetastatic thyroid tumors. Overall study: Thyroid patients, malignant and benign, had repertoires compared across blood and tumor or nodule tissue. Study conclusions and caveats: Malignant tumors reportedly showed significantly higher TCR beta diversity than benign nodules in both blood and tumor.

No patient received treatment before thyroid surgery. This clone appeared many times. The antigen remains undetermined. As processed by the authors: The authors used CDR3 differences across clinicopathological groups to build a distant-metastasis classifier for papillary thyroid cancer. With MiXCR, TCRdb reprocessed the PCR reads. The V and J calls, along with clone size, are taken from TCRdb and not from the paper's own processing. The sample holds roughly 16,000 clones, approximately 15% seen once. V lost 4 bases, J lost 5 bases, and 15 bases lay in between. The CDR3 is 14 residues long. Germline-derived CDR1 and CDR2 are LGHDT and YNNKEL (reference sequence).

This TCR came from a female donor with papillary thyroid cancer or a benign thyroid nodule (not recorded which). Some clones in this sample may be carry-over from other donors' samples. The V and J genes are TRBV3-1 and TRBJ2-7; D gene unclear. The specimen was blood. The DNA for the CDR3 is TGTGCCAGCAGCCTCCGAGGAGTATCGGACGAGCAGTACTTC. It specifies CASSLRGVSDEQYF.